The 5 T cell receptor beta chains presented below share a single source sample, sequenced in a study of blood T cells in healthy people across ages. Sample-barcoded 5' priming and a J-beta primer mix drove a second PCR of roughly 7 to 11 cycles. Each CDR3 protein is one row after TCRdb ran MiXCR on the 5' RACE reads. The table shows hundreds of thousands of distinct CDR3 sequences, with 53% occurring only once. Sequenced: blood. These receptors were collected from an elderly man in good health.

Concerning this clonotype itself: A read error may account for a junction end that differs from germline. The chain recombines TRBV4-2 with TRBJ1-4; D remains ambiguous. Germline V gene lookup returns CDR1 LGHNA and CDR2 YNFKEQ. The CDR3 has 15 residues. The CDR3 loop is CAGSQEKGSNEKLFF. CDR3 nucleotide sequence: TGTGCCGGCAGCCAAGAGAAGGGCTCTAATGAAAAACTGTTTTTT.

The V call is TRBV5-4, the J call TRBJ2-1, with TRBD1 as a possible D gene (5 bases). Germline V gene lookup returns CDR1 SGHNT and CDR2 YYREEE (reference sequence). The V end was cut by 3 bases, the J end by 7 bases, with 17 bases between. The CDR3 has 15 residues. CDR3 nucleotide sequence: TGTGCCAGCAGCTACAGTCTGGACACACTAAATGAGCAGTTCTTC. Protein sequence: CASSYSLDTLNEQFF.

V and J are TRBV5-1 and TRBJ2-7; 7 bases map to TRBD2. Unmatched junction bases numbered 11, after V lost 0 bases and J lost 5 bases. The germline gives CDR1 SGHRS, CDR2 YFSETQ. CDR3 length: 16 amino acids. CDR3 sequence (DNA): TGCGCCAGCAGCTTGGCCGTGGGCGGGAGTGGCCACGAGCAGTACTTC. Protein sequence: CASSLAVGGSGHEQYF.

This chain joins TRBV5-1 and TRBJ2-1; 7 nucleotides match TRBD2. The CDR3 is 14 residues long. In germline, CDR1 is SGHRS, CDR2 YFSETQ. Losses at the gene ends were 4 bases for V and 5 bases for J; bases not matched to a gene: 6. The DNA for the CDR3 is TGCGCCAGCAGCACCGGACTAGTGCACAATGAGCAGTTCTTC. This codes for CASSTGLVHNEQFF. The entire variable domain, with the rest obtained from reference TRBV5-1 and TRBJ2-1, is as follows: KAGVTQTPRYLIKTRGQQVTLSCSPISGHRSVSWYQQTPGQGLQFLFEYFSETQRNKGNFPGRFSGRQFSNSRSEMNVSTLELGDSALYLCASSTGLVHNEQFFGPGTRLTVL.

The V gene is TRBV19, the J gene TRBJ2-1, with D unclear. Germline CDR1 and CDR2: LNHDA and SQIVND (reference sequence). This CDR3 contains 15 residues. V lost 8 bases, J lost 1 base, and 15 bases lay in between. CDR3 in amino acids: CASGPRARSYNEQFF. The DNA for the CDR3 is TGTGCCAGTGGCCCGCGAGCCCGATCCTACAATGAGCAGTTCTTC.